This T cell receptor beta chain was identified in a study of vaccination effects on CD4 cells after COVID-19. Overall study results and limits: Researchers report that only 1 of 255 vaccine-induced clones in healthy vaccinees cross-reacted with common cold coronaviruses.

Some clones are missing from TCRdb's copy, which holds only in-frame ones; the method was immunoSEQ multiplex PCR. The table shows 35,000 to 45,000 clones, with approximately 84% occurring only once. Concerning this clone itself: Antigen specificity is unknown.

The CDR3 loop spans 17 amino acids. J lost 2 bases, V lost 0 bases, and 5 bases had no gene match. Germline lookup yields CDR1 SGDLS and CDR2 YYNGEE. Sequencing followed a ViraFEST assay step that expanded antigen-specific CD4+ T cells with viral peptide pools. Subsequent to a culture period of nine to ten days, CD4+ T cells were isolated. Either the mRNA-1273 or the BNT162b2 vaccine was given to participants as two doses. Testing of the vaccine recipients showed negative nucleocapsid antibodies and no prior SARS-CoV-2 infection. Cultures of fewer than 2.5 million PBMC per well contained approximately 10 IU/ml IL-2 plus 10 ug/ml peptides. Days 3 and 7 were when half the medium was replaced with IL-2 medium.

The sequencing here drew on CD4+ T cells from PBMCs cultured with HCoV-NL63 spike peptides, taken after COVID-19 vaccination. The source of this sequence is a human donor who received a COVID-19 vaccine. Some clones in this sample may be carry-over from other donors' samples. This chain joins TRBV9 and TRBJ2-3; TRBD2 matches at 11 bases. The CDR3 loop is CASSVGLAGGATDTQYF. The CDR3 DNA is TGTGCCAGCAGCGTAGGTCTAGCGGGGGGTGCCACAGATACGCAGTATTTT.